This T cell receptor (beta chain) was captured in a study of shared clonotypes between healthy human individuals. The CDR3 sequence is 14 residues long. The V gene lost 1 base and the J gene lost 1 base, with 6 bases spanning the gap. Looked up from germline, CDR1 is SGHNT and CDR2 is YENEEA. As for this clone: Other DNA sequences in this sample translate to the same CDR3.

As handled by the study authors: Sequence data from immunoSEQ were junction-only and lacked quality scores; consequently, filtering differed. The table came from immunoSEQ multiplex PCR; TCRdb's copy has only in-frame clones and leaves some out. That table gives V, J and clone size, and the DNA gave D and trimming. The data show over a million clones, about 96% seen once. The clonotype was recovered from a man aged 25-40 years in good health. The source material was naive CD4+ T cells sorted from blood. Subset indicated: CD45RA+ positively selected. V and J are TRBV11-3 and TRBJ2-3; D gene ambiguous. The CDR3 loop reads CASSLAGGTDTQYF. CDR3 bases: TGTGCCAGCAGCTTAGCGGGCGGCACAGATACGCAGTATTTT.